This TCR beta chain was sequenced during a study of cytomegalovirus exposure and HLA in healthy donors. Study details: A previous analysis identified around 120 million unique TCR beta sequences derived from approximately 190 million T cells.

The germline gives CDR1 SGHRS, CDR2 YFSETQ. This CDR3 is 15 amino acids long. V shed 4 bases, J shed 6 bases, and the junction held 10 bases outside the gene matches. About this clone itself: Antigen: not known.

PCR was performed using 60 Vbeta and 13 Jbeta primers. Sequenced by immunoSEQ multiplex PCR; TCRdb stores in-frame clones only, minus some. The sample yields 110,000 to 150,000 clones, roughly 9.4% seen once. Study-wide findings and caveats: Later analysis showed TCR association rates varying by HLA locus, highest for DRB1 and lowest for HLA-C. Fewer N-insertions (relative to the roughly 700-donor mean) were reportedly seen in an Asian-associated ancestry cluster in a later analysis. Indistinguishability led to the exclusion of some V segments, TRBV6-2 and TRBV6-3 included.

The TCR was taken from a male donor in good health and CMV-seronegative. Specimen: PBMCs. The rearrangement joins TRBV5-1 to TRBJ2-1, with 7 bases aligning to TRBD2. CDR3 loop: CASSLAVLPGNEQFF. DNA for the CDR3: TGCGCCAGCAGCCTAGCGGTCCTGCCTGGCAATGAGCAGTTCTTC.